These T cell receptor beta chains were read from a single sample in a study of cytomegalovirus exposure and HLA in healthy donors. Using immunoSEQ multiplex PCR, the repertoire was profiled, and TCRdb retains in-frame clones only, with some absent. The data show tens of thousands of clones, about nine tenths seen once. The sample was PBMCs. The receptors here all came from a young man in good health and CMV-seronegative. Each CDR3 is given with its conserved first and last residue. The D gene is left open where the match is weak. Part of the rows lack a size; the others show once, few, many or a class for expanded clones.

v_gene: TRBV4-1
d_gene: TRBD2
abundance: NA
j_gene: TRBJ2-3
CDR3nt: TGCGCCAGCAGCCAAGAGGCTGGCGGGGGTTTCGTGACAGATACGCAGTATTTT
CDR3aa: CASSQEAGGGFVTDTQYF

v_gene: TRBV7-7
d_gene: TRBD2
abundance: NA
j_gene: TRBJ2-3
CDR3nt: TGTGCTAGCAGCCCCCGTGCGGGAGGAACAACAGATACGCAGTATTTT
CDR3aa: CASSPRAGGTTDTQYF

v_gene: TRBV5-1
d_gene: TRBD1
abundance: NA
j_gene: TRBJ2-3
CDR3nt: TGCGCCAGCACACTCGATGACAGGGGATTCACAGATACGCAGTATTTT
CDR3aa: CASTLDDRGFTDTQYF

v_gene: TRBV19
d_gene: TRBD1
abundance: NA
j_gene: TRBJ2-7
CDR3nt: TGTGCCAGTAGTACCCGGACAGGGTTATCCTACGAGCAGTACTTC
CDR3aa: CASSTRTGLSYEQYF

v_gene: TRBV5-1
d_gene: TRBD2
abundance: NA
j_gene: TRBJ2-7
CDR3nt: TGCGCCAGCAGCTTGGTTCCTAGCGGGCCGGCTGACTTC
CDR3aa: CASSLVPSGPADF

v_gene: TRBV2
d_gene: TRBD2
abundance: NA
j_gene: TRBJ2-1
CDR3nt: TGTGCCAGCAGGGAGGGGACTAGCGGGAACAATGAGCAGTTCTTC
CDR3aa: CASREGTSGNNEQFF

v_gene: TRBV6-5
d_gene: TRBD1
abundance: NA
j_gene: TRBJ2-2
CDR3nt: TGTGCCAGCAGTTTACAGGGGGCTAACACCGGGGAGCTGTTTTTT
CDR3aa: CASSLQGANTGELFF

v_gene: TRBV27
d_gene: TRBD1
abundance: once
j_gene: TRBJ2-7
CDR3nt: TGTGCCAGCAGCCAGAGTTGGGCTTTCGGGACAGAGCCCTACGAGCAGTACTTC
CDR3aa: CASSQSWAFGTEPYEQYF

v_gene: TRBV7-9
d_gene: NA
abundance: NA
j_gene: TRBJ2-2
CDR3nt: TGTGCCAGCAGCTTAGCGTGGCCCCCCACCGGGGAGCTGTTTTTT
CDR3aa: CASSLAWPPTGELFF

v_gene: TRBV6-1
d_gene: TRBD1
abundance: NA
j_gene: TRBJ2-5
CDR3nt: TGTGCCAGCAGTCGACAGGGGGATGAGACCCAGTACTTC
CDR3aa: CASSRQGDETQYF

v_gene: TRBV18
d_gene: NA
abundance: NA
j_gene: TRBJ1-1
CDR3nt: TGTGCCAGCTCACCGGAACAGATGGCCACTGAAGCTTTCTTT
CDR3aa: CASSPEQMATEAFF

v_gene: TRBV28
d_gene: NA
abundance: NA
j_gene: TRBJ1-4
CDR3nt: TGTGCCAGCAGACAGGGCCCAACTAATGAAAAACTGTTTTTT
CDR3aa: CASRQGPTNEKLFF

v_gene: TRBV5-1
d_gene: TRBD1
abundance: NA
j_gene: TRBJ1-2
CDR3nt: TGCGCCAGCAGCTTGGACCGGGACAGGGGAGGGGGCTACACCTTC
CDR3aa: CASSLDRDRGGGYTF

v_gene: TRBV5-1
d_gene: NA
abundance: NA
j_gene: TRBJ1-3
CDR3nt: TGCGCCAGCAGCTTGGAATTCGCTGGAAACACCATATATTTT
CDR3aa: CASSLEFAGNTIYF

v_gene: TRBV7-2
d_gene: TRBD1
abundance: NA
j_gene: TRBJ2-2
CDR3nt: TGTGCCAGCAGCGAGGGCATGGGACAGGCTTTGGCCGGGGAGCTGTTTTTT
CDR3aa: CASSEGMGQALAGELFF

v_gene: TRBV6-1
d_gene: NA
abundance: NA
j_gene: TRBJ1-2
CDR3nt: TGTGCCAGCAGTGACACTTCCTATGGCTACACCTTC
CDR3aa: CASSDTSYGYTF

v_gene: TRBV7-9
d_gene: NA
abundance: NA
j_gene: TRBJ2-2
CDR3nt: TGTGCCAGCAGGCCCAATCTAAGGAACACCGGGGAGCTGTTTTTT
CDR3aa: CASRPNLRNTGELFF

v_gene: TRBV7-9
d_gene: TRBD2
abundance: NA
j_gene: TRBJ2-3
CDR3nt: TGTGCCAGCAGCTTAGCGCAGACTAGCGCGAGCACAGATACGCAGTATTTT
CDR3aa: CASSLAQTSASTDTQYF

v_gene: TRBV28
d_gene: NA
abundance: NA
j_gene: TRBJ1-5
CDR3nt: TGTGCCAGCAGTTTATATTCAGGCCCCAATCAGCCCCAGCATTTT
CDR3aa: CASSLYSGPNQPQHF

v_gene: TRBV28
d_gene: NA
abundance: NA
j_gene: TRBJ1-4
CDR3nt: TGTGCCAGCCAGGATAATGAAAAACTGTTTTTT
CDR3aa: CASQDNEKLFF